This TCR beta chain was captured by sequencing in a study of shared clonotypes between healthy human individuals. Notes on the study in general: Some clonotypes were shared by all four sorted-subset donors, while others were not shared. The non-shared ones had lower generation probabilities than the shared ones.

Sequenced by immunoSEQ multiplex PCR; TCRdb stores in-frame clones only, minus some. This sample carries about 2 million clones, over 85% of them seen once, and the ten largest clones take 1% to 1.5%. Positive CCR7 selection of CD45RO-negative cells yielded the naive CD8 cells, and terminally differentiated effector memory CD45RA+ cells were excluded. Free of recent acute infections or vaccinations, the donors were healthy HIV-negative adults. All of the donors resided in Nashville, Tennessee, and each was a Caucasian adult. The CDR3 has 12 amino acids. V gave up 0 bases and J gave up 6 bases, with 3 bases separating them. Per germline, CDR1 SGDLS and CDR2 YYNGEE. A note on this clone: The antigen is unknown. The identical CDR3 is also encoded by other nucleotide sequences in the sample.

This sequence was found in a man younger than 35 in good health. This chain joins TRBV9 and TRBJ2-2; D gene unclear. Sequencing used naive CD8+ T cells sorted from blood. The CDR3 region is CASSVDPGELFF. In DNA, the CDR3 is TGTGCCAGCAGCGTAGACCCCGGGGAGCTGTTTTTT.